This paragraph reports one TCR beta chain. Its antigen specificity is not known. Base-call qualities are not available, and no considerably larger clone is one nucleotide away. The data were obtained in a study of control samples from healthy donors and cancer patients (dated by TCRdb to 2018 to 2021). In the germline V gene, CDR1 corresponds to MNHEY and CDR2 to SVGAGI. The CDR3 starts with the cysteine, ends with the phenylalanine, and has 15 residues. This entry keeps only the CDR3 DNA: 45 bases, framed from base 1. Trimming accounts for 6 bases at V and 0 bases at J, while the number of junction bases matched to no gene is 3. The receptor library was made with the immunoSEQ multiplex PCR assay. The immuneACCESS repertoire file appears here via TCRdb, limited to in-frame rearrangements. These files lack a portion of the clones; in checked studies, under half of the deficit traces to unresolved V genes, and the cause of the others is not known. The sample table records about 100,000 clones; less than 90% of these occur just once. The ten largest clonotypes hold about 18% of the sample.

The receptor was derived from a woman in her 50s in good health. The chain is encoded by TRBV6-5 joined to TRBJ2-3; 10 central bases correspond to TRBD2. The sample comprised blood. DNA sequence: TGTGCCAGCAGGGCTAGCGGGGGTAGCACAGATACGCAGTATTTT. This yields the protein CASRASGGSTDTQYF.